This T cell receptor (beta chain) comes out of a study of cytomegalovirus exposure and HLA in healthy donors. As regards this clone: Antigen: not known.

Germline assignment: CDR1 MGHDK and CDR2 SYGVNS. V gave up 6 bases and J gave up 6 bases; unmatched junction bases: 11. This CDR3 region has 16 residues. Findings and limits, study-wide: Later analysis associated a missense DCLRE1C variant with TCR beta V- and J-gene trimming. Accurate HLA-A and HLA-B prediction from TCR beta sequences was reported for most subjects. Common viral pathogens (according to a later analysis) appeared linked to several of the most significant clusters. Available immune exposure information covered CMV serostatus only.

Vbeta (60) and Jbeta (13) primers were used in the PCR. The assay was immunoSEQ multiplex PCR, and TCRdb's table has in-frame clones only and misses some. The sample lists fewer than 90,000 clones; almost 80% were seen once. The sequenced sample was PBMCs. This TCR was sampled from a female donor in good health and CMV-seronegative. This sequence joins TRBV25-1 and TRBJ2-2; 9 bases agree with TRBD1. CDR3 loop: CASRAVQGAWAGELFF. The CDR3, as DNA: TGTGCCAGCAGGGCGGTACAGGGGGCGTGGGCCGGGGAGCTGTTTTTT.